The 25 T cell receptor beta chains given below trace back to one sample, sequenced in a study of regulatory T cells in long-lasting Graves disease. The authors built TCR beta libraries using iRepertoire HTBI primers and Arm-PCR of CDR3 regions. Using its own MiXCR run on the multiplex PCR reads, TCRdb lists one record per CDR3 protein. The sample includes hundreds of thousands of distinct CDR3 sequences, around 15% seen only once; the top ten take 22%. The time point denotes: newly diagnosed GD, antithyroid drugs for less than 3 months. PBMC-extracted RNA yielded the TCR library. The starting material was peripheral blood mononuclear cells (PBMCs), obtained at new diagnosis, from a patient treated with antithyroid drugs. The receptors come from a female donor with Graves disease.

Ten or more counts support this clonotype. The rearrangement links TRBV27 to TRBJ2-4; TRBD1 aligns across 9 bases. The trim removed 5 bases at V and 7 bases at J, leaving 15 bases unmatched. Germline V gives CDR1 MNHEY, CDR2 SMNVEV (reference sequence). CDR3 length: 17 residues. The CDR3 DNA follows: TGTGCCAGCAGTCCCCGTCCACAGGGGGCGCATAGCAACATTCAGTACTTC. Translation gives CASSPRPQGAHSNIQYF.

Comments on this clonotype: A much larger clone lies a single base off, so this may be a read error. The J gene is TRBJ1-6, the V gene TRBV20-1; tentative D call: TRBD1 (6 bases). Trimming cost V 7 bases and J 5 bases, with 12 bases left between them. Germline CDR1 reads DFQATT; CDR2 reads SNEGSKA (reference sequence). CDR3 length: 13 residues. CDR3: CSVGQRNNSPLHF. CDR3 DNA: TGCAGTGTAGGACAGAGGAATAATTCACCCCTCCACTTT.

At least ten counts were recorded for this clonotype. V and J are TRBV7-9 and TRBJ2-7; 7 nucleotides match TRBD2. Germline assignment: CDR1 SEHNR and CDR2 FQNEAQ (reference sequence). The CDR3 loop spans 14 amino acids. Trimming cost V 3 bases and J 0 bases; bases outside gene matches: 2. CDR3 DNA sequence: TGTGCCAGCAGCTTGGGGGGGAACTCCTACGAGCAGTACTTC. It translates to CASSLGGNSYEQYF. Complete variable domain (other parts from reference TRBV7-9 and TRBJ2-7): DTGVSQNPRHKITKRGQNVTFRCDPISEHNRLYWYRQTLGQGPEFLTYFQNEAQLEKSRLLSDRFSAERPKGSFSTLEIQRTEQGDSAMYLCASSLGGNSYEQYFGPGTRLTVT.

The V call is TRBV9, the J call TRBJ2-1, with 9 bases matching TRBD2. Germline V gene lookup returns CDR1 SGDLS and CDR2 YYNGEE. V gave up 3 bases and J gave up 3 bases; unmatched junction bases: 7. The CDR3 contains 16 residues. The CDR3 protein is CASSATGTSFYNEQFF. CDR3 nucleotide sequence: TGTGCCAGCAGCGCTACCGGGACTAGCTTCTACAATGAGCAGTTCTTC.

Only a few counts were recorded for this clonotype. The chain links TRBV7-2 to TRBJ2-5; 13 nucleotides align to TRBD2. The CDR3 totals 16 residues. Trimming cost V 4 bases and J 4 bases; bases outside gene matches: 6. Germline V CDR1 and CDR2: SGHTA, FQGNSA. Here the CDR3 reads CASSSRLAGGGETQYF. For the CDR3, the DNA is TGTGCCAGCAGCTCCAGACTAGCGGGAGGCGGAGAGACCCAGTACTTC. The full variable domain, its missing parts supplied by reference TRBV7-2 and TRBJ2-5, is GAGVSQSPSNKVTEKGKDVELRCDPISGHTALYWYRQSLGQGLEFLIYFQGNSAPDKSGLPSDRFSAERTGGSVSTLTIQRTQQEDSAVYLCASSSRLAGGGETQYFGPGTRLLVL.

The chain's CDR3 is CASSQGETGLIRSGNTIYF. In nucleotides, the CDR3 is TGTGCCAGCAGCCAAGGGGAGACAGGTTTGATCCGCTCTGGAAACACCATATATTTT. The rearrangement links TRBV3-2 to TRBJ1-3; the table gives TRBD1 as D, unverified against the DNA. TRBV3-2 is classified as a pseudogene. The CDR3 is 19 residues long.

This clonotype has at least ten counts. The V gene is TRBV28, the J gene TRBJ2-6; TRBD2 matches at 12 bases. The CDR3 extends over 16 amino acids. CDR1 MDHEN and CDR2 SYDVKM come from the germline V gene. J was trimmed by 2 bases and V by 5 bases; bases with no gene match: 1. CDR3 nucleotide sequence: TGTGCCAGCAGTCTAGCGGGAGGGGCTGGGGCCAACGTCCTGACTTTC. Translated: CASSLAGGAGANVLTF.

This clonotype was counted ten times or more. The DNA for the CDR3 is TGTGCCAGCAGCCTGGCCCAGGGGGCCGATGGCTACACCTTC. It yields the protein CASSLAQGADGYTF. The chain joins TRBV13 to TRBJ1-2; 8 bases are a match to TRBD1. This CDR3 contains 14 residues. The trim removed 5 bases at V and 6 bases at J, leaving 8 bases unmatched. Germline V CDR1 and CDR2: PRHDT, FYEKMQ (reference sequence).

The table lists this clonotype with many counts. The chain recombines TRBV7-3 with TRBJ2-1; D tentatively fits TRBD1 or TRBD2 (5 bases each). The ends were cut back, 2 bases at V and 4 bases at J, with 9 bases in the middle. The CDR3 is 14 amino acids. Per germline, CDR1 SGHTA and CDR2 FQGTGA. CDR3 sequence (DNA): TGTGCCAGCAGCTTAGGTGGGGGTTACAATGAGCAGTTCTTC. Translating gives CASSLGGGYNEQFF.

This clonotype was seen more than once but under ten times. This sequence joins TRBV18 and TRBJ2-1, with 10 bases identical to TRBD1. The CDR3 has 16 amino acids. Trimming removed 5 bases from V and 5 bases from J; junction bases left unmatched: 9. Germline lookup yields CDR1 KGHSH and CDR2 LQKENI. This CDR3 is CASSYPGQGIDNEQFF. The CDR3 nucleotides read TGTGCCAGCTCATACCCGGGACAGGGGATCGACAATGAGCAGTTCTTC.

This clonotype was seen many times. The chain couples TRBV27 to TRBJ1-1, with D possibly matching TRBD1 (6 bases). CDR1 is MNHEY, CDR2 SMNVEV, per germline (reference sequence). Trimming left V 5 bases short and J 6 bases short, with 16 bases between. There are 14 residues in the CDR3. The chain's CDR3 is CASSRGWGKPEAFF. CDR3 nucleotides: TGTGCCAGCAGTAGGGGGTGGGGGAAGCCTGAAGCTTTCTTT.

The chain is built from TRBV14 and TRBJ2-7, with 8 bases fitting TRBD2. Looked up from germline, CDR1 is SGHDN and CDR2 is FVKESK. This CDR3 has 15 residues. V was clipped by 2 bases and J by 3 bases; unmatched bases: 6. The CDR3 protein is CASSQPREGVYEQYF. The DNA for the CDR3 is TGTGCCAGCAGCCAACCTCGGGAGGGTGTCTACGAGCAGTACTTC. Looking up the rest from reference TRBV14 and TRBJ2-7 gives the full variable domain: EAGVTQFPSHSVIEKGQTVTLRCDPISGHDNLYWYRRVMGKEIKFLLHFVKESKQDESGMPNNRFLAERTGGTYSTLKVQPAELEDSGVYFCASSQPREGVYEQYFGPGTRLTVT.

This clonotype was seen ten or more times. The V gene is TRBV3-1, the J gene TRBJ1-1; D gene unclear. Germline CDR1 LGHDT, CDR2 YNNKEL (reference sequence). The CDR3 consists of 16 residues. Trimming removed 2 bases from V and 10 bases from J, with 23 bases in between. Written as DNA, the CDR3 is TGTGCCAGCAGCCAATCGTCGCCGGAGTTAAGTGTGGTAGCTTTCTTT. Translation: CASSQSSPELSVVAFF.

Ten or more counts support this clonotype. In DNA form, the CDR3 reads TGCAGTGCCCAATCACCCCTCCACTTT. Translated, it gives CSAQSPLHF. This sequence joins TRBV20-1 and TRBJ1-6; D not certain. The V end was cut by 6 bases, the J end by 10 bases, with 4 bases between. The CDR3 runs 9 residues. In germline, CDR1 is DFQATT, CDR2 SNEGSKA (reference sequence).

This clonotype was recorded many times. V usage is TRBV4-1 and J usage is TRBJ1-1, with 9 bases matching TRBD1. V was pared by 2 bases and J by 5 bases, with 9 bases of the junction left unmatched. CDR3 length: 16 residues. Germline values: CDR1 MGHRA, CDR2 YSYEKL. Here the CDR3 DNA reads TGCGCCAGCAGCCAACCACAGGGGGCAAGAGGGACTGAAGCTTTCTTT. Its protein is CASSQPQGARGTEAFF.

This clonotype was seen ten or more times. This sequence joins TRBV2 and TRBJ1-2; D is unclear. The V gene lost 0 bases and the J gene lost 4 bases, with 9 bases spanning the gap. The germline gives CDR1 SNHLY, CDR2 FYNNEI. The CDR3 has 14 residues. CDR3 sequence: CASSEAEESYGYTF. CDR3 nucleotides: TGTGCCAGCAGTGAAGCGGAGGAGTCCTATGGCTACACCTTC. The full variable domain, with the rest looked up from reference TRBV2 and TRBJ1-2, is EPEVTQTPSHQVTQMGQEVILRCVPISNHLYFYWYRQILGQKVEFLVSFYNNEISEKSEIFDDQFSVERPDGSNFTLKIRSTKLEDSAMYFCASSEAEESYGYTFGSGTRLTVV.

J is TRBJ2-1 and V is TRBV6-5; 12 bases map to TRBD2. Germline V gene sequence: CDR1 MNHEY, CDR2 SVGAGI. The CDR3 consists of 19 residues. After removal of 3 bases from V and 3 bases from J, the junction contained 12 bases not matched to a gene. In DNA form, the CDR3 reads TGTGCCAGCAGTTATACCTCCGTTCTAGCGGGGGGGGTCTACAATGAGCAGTTCTTC. Encoded protein: CASSYTSVLAGGVYNEQFF.

The sample holds many counts of this clonotype. The chain carries TRBV15 and TRBJ1-2, with 8 bases identical to TRBD1. With 0 bases clipped from V and 7 bases from J, the junction kept 4 bases outside the gene matches. CDR3 length: 14 amino acids. CDR1 is LNHNV, CDR2 YYDKDF, per germline (reference sequence). In DNA, the CDR3 is TGTGCCACCAGCAGAGACAGGGGGCAAGTTGGCTACACCTTC. Translated, it gives CATSRDRGQVGYTF.

This clonotype was found many times. This sequence joins TRBV30 and TRBJ2-7; tentative D call: TRBD2 (5 bases). CDR3 size: 13 residues. The germline CDR1 and CDR2 sequences are GTSNPN and SVGIG (reference sequence). Between the trimmed V and J ends, which lost 1 base and 1 base, there was a span of 8 bases. CDR3: CAWSGEGSYEQYF. The CDR3 coding sequence is TGTGCCTGGAGTGGAGAGGGTTCCTACGAGCAGTACTTC.

The sample holds many counts of this clonotype. The CDR3 DNA sequence: TGTGCCAGCAGTACCCCCAGGGGGAACACTGAAGCTTTCTTT. This encodes CASSTPRGNTEAFF. The chain uses TRBV11-2 and TRBJ1-1; tentative D call: TRBD1 (6 bases). The ends were cut back, 6 bases at V and 1 base at J, with 12 bases in the middle. The germline CDR1 and CDR2 sequences are SGHAT and FQNNGV. The CDR3 spans 14 residues.

The V gene is TRBV20-1, the J gene TRBJ2-1, with TRBD1 identical over 9 bases. The end of the DNA fits TRBJ2-5 better, so the J call may be wrong. The germline V gene has CDR1 DFQATT and CDR2 SNEGSKA (reference sequence). This CDR3 is built from 15 residues. The CDR3 loop is CSARSGQGDQETQYF. The CDR3 region has the DNA TGCAGTGCTAGGTCGGGACAGGGAGACCAAGAGACCCAGTACTTC.

This clonotype was picked up many times. The chain joins TRBV19 to TRBJ1-1, with TRBD1 as a possible D gene (6 bases). This CDR3 contains 15 residues. CDR1 is LNHDA and CDR2 is SQIVND in the germline V gene (reference sequence). V shed 5 bases and J shed 2 bases, with 15 bases lying between them. CDR3 sequence: CASSSLDRINTEAFF. The CDR3 DNA follows: TGTGCCAGTAGTTCCCTTGACAGGATTAACACTGAAGCTTTCTTT.

This clonotype occurred many times. This chain joins TRBV5-1 and TRBJ1-1; D remains ambiguous. Trimming took off 5 bases at V and 4 bases at J, with 12 bases between the two ends. The germline CDR1 and CDR2 sequences are SGHRS and YFSETQ. CDR3 length: 13 amino acids. The CDR3 spells CASSPLAGTEAFF. The CDR3 bases are TGCGCCAGCAGTCCCCTGGCCGGCACTGAAGCTTTCTTT.

This clonotype came up many times. This may arise from a read error, as a much more abundant clone is one base away. The chain joins TRBV7-9 to TRBJ1-2; 8 nucleotides align to TRBD1. Looked up from germline, CDR1 is SEHNR and CDR2 is FQNEAQ (reference sequence). The CDR3 is 13 amino acids. Trimming at V came to 4 bases and at J to 2 bases, leaving 0 bases not matched to a gene. As DNA, the CDR3 is TGTGCCAGCAGCTGGACAGGGAACTATGGCTACACCTTC. It codes for CASSWTGNYGYTF.

This clonotype has more than one count but fewer than ten. V and J are TRBV12-3 or TRBV12-4 and TRBJ1-2; D gene ambiguous. V lost 7 bases and J 1 base, leaving 7 bases between the germline ends. This CDR3 contains 12 residues. CDR3 in amino acids: CASKGFNYGYTF. Written as DNA, the CDR3 is TGTGCCAGCAAAGGGTTTAACTATGGCTACACCTTC.